These 4 T cell receptor beta chains were sequenced from one sample in a study of T cell responses to AZD1222 COVID-19 vaccine. Data came from immunoSEQ multiplex PCR; TCRdb stores just in-frame clones and leaves some out. The table has about 140,000 clones, around 92% seen once; the top ten hold 3% to 4%. The sample consisted of peripheral blood, taken 28 days after the second AZD1222 dose. The receptors originated from an adult who received the AZD1222 COVID-19 vaccine.

The V gene is TRBV7-9, the J gene TRBJ2-6; 7 nucleotides align to TRBD1. CDR1 SEHNR and CDR2 FQNEAQ come from the germline V gene (reference sequence). The CDR3 sequence is 18 residues long. The V segment lost 5 bases and the J segment 6 bases; nucleotides outside the gene matches: 16. CDR3: CASSPRTGVVREANVLTF. The DNA for the CDR3 is TGTGCCAGCAGCCCTCGGACAGGAGTGGTGAGAGAGGCCAACGTCCTGACTTTC.

This chain uses TRBV6-2 or TRBV6-3 with TRBJ2-2; D gene ambiguous. Germline assignment: CDR1 MNHEY and CDR2 SVGEGT. CDR3 length: 14 residues. Trimming stripped 5 bases from V and 6 bases from J, with 13 bases between. DNA for the CDR3: TGTGCCAGCAGTGGGGTCCTACGACCCGGGGAGCTGTTTTTT. Translation gives CASSGVLRPGELFF.

The chain links TRBV14 to TRBJ2-2; 7 bases align to TRBD2. The CDR3 consists of 15 residues. Germline CDR1 SGHDN, CDR2 FVKESK. V lost 3 bases and J lost 5; bases outside the gene matches: 6. The CDR3 nucleotides read TGTGCCAGCAGCCATATACCGGGGGGAACCGGGGAGCTGTTTTTT. It encodes CASSHIPGGTGELFF.

V and J are TRBV27 and TRBJ2-6; D is ambiguous. Germline CDR1 MNHEY, CDR2 SMNVEV (reference sequence). Trimming stripped 1 base from V and 1 base from J, with 5 bases between. CDR3 length equals 15 residues. The CDR3 is CASSLWGSGANVLTF. The CDR3 nucleotides are TGTGCCAGCAGTTTATGGGGTTCTGGGGCCAACGTCCTGACTTTC.